What follows describes a single TCR beta chain. What this receptor recognizes is not known. No base quality information exists; no much larger clone differs at one position. To sequence the TCRbeta CDR3 region, genomic DNA was isolated from the sorted cells. The immunoSEQ Assay was used for sequencing of TCRbeta CDR3 regions. What TCRdb holds here is the immuneACCESS table cut down to in-frame rearrangements. Part of the clones is not present; checked against another copy, under half of the missing clones reflect an unresolved V gene, and the others are unexplained. The sample contains 100,000 to 150,000 clones, 90% of them found a single time. Together, the top ten hold around 0.99% of the sample. The sample is drawn from a study of OX40 agonist ivuxolimab in advanced cancers. A note on the overall study: Ivuxolimab was an agonistic, fully human IgG2 monoclonal antibody directed against OX40 (CD134), a costimulatory receptor. The point of sequencing TCRbeta in the periphery was to test whether ivuxolimab changed TCR sequence diversity and drove clonal T-cell expansion. Of the approximately 50 dose-escalation patients, hepatocellular carcinoma was present in 19, melanoma in roughly 15, renal cell carcinoma in 9 and head and neck cancer in 9. Partial responses were achieved by three dose-escalation patients, of whom one had hepatocellular carcinoma and two had cutaneous melanoma. Prior anti-PD-1, anti-PD-L1 or anti-CTLA-4 therapy was permitted, and 40% of dose-escalation patients had received checkpoint inhibitors. Intravenous ivuxolimab was administered to patients every 2 weeks at six dose levels: 0.01, 0.1, 0.3, 1.5, 3 and 10 mg/kg. A male proportion of roughly 80% and a mean age of about 60 years, ranging from 23 to 79, were recorded for the dose-escalation cohort. The monotherapy dose-escalation portion (N of about 52 patients) of the phase I ivuxolimab trial is reported in the paper. Study-wide findings and limitations: Clonal expansion of both CD4+ and CD8+ blood T cells was observed from baseline to week 6 at doses 0.1 to 3.0 mg/kg. After ivuxolimab, more expanded clones were found on average in CD8+ T cells than in CD4+ T cells. Antigen specificity was not determined for the clonally expanded peripheral T cells. Low levels of normalized T-cell clonal expansion were also seen in some nonresponding patients. Partial responders in the 0.1-3.0 mg/kg groups had among the lowest normalized peripheral clonal expansion, especially among CD8+ T cells.

Patients with autoimmune disease history or receiving systemic immunosuppression were excluded from the trial. Peripheral blood for TCR sequencing was collected from all dose cohorts at baseline, on cycle 4 day 1, and on cycle 7 day 1. The samples were taken from a phase I, first-in-human, multicenter, open-label dose-escalation trial of ivuxolimab. The trial enrolled adults with locally advanced or metastatic head and neck squamous cell, hepatocellular, melanoma or renal cell carcinoma. Before TCR sequencing, CD4+ T cells and CD8+ T cells from peripheral blood were sorted into separate populations. The receptor's source is an adult with an advanced solid tumor such as melanoma, head and neck, liver or kidney cancer. The material was CD4+ or CD8+ T cells sorted from blood, obtained in a trial of the OX40 agonist ivuxolimab.

CDR3 region: CASRPGQLANTEAFF. The DNA is as follows: TGTGCCAGTAGGCCGGGACAGCTAGCGAACACTGAAGCTTTCTTT. The sequence is built from TRBV19 and TRBJ1-1, and 7 junctional nucleotides match TRBD1. V ends up 6 bases short and J 1 base short, with an unmatched junction base count of 8. The CDR3 contains 15 residues, cysteine and phenylalanine counted. Here the CDR3 DNA is all that survives: 45 bases in frame from base 1. The germline V gene (reference sequence) sets CDR1 to LNHDA and CDR2 to SQIVND.